These 10 T cell receptor beta chains came from one sample sequenced in a study of T cells in Graves' hyperthyroidism and ophthalmopathy. RNA transcripts yielded amplified TCR beta CDR3 regions. A set of HTBI primers served as the primers for a first-round RT-PCR of the TCR CDR3. TCRdb ran MiXCR on the multiplex PCR reads and lists one entry per CDR3 protein. The sample has some 510,000 distinct CDR3 sequences, roughly 46% seen once. Source material: peripheral blood or thyroid tissue (not recorded which). These receptors all stem from a woman aged 18-29 years with Graves' hyperthyroidism.

In DNA form, the CDR3 reads TGTGCCAGCAGTGAAGATGATCCCGTCGAGCAGTACTTC. Translating it yields CASSEDDPVEQYF. V gene TRBV2 combines with J gene TRBJ2-7; no clear D. V dropped 1 base and J dropped 6 bases, with 10 bases sitting between them. This CDR3 is 13 amino acids long. Per germline, CDR1 SNHLY and CDR2 FYNNEI. The whole variable domain, filled in from reference TRBV2 and TRBJ2-7, reads EPEVTQTPSHQVTQMGQEVILRCVPISNHLYFYWYRQILGQKVEFLVSFYNNEISEKSEIFDDQFSVERPDGSNFTLKIRSTKLEDSAMYFCASSEDDPVEQYFGPGTRLTVT.

This chain joins TRBV7-3 and TRBJ2-2, with 7 bases that match TRBD2. From germline, CDR1 is SGHTA and CDR2 FQGTGA. The CDR3 has 16 amino acids. The V gene end was trimmed by 1 base and the J gene end by 2 bases; junction bases not matched to a gene: 4. CDR3 in DNA: TGTGCCAGCAGCTTAAAACCTAGCGGAAACACCGGGGAGCTGTTTTTT. Translated, it gives CASSLKPSGNTGELFF. Looking up the rest from reference TRBV7-3 and TRBJ2-2 gives the full variable domain: GAGVSQTPSNKVTEKGKYVELRCDPISGHTALYWYRQSLGQGPEFLIYFQGTGAADDSGLPNDRFFAVRPEGSVSTLKIQRTERGDSAVYLCASSLKPSGNTGELFFGEGSRLTVL.

V gene TRBV2 combines with J gene TRBJ2-2; the match to TRBD2 covers 10 bases. Germline assignment: CDR1 SNHLY and CDR2 FYNNEI. The CDR3 covers 15 residues. V shed 6 bases and J 5 bases; nucleotides not matched to a gene: 6. The CDR3 DNA reads as TGTGCCAGCAGACTAGCGGGGAGACGGACCGGGGAGCTGTTTTTT. Its translation is CASRLAGRRTGELFF.

The V gene is TRBV2, the J gene TRBJ1-2; TRBD1 aligns across 9 bases. V lost 5 bases to trimming and J lost 1 base; unmatched junction nucleotides: 5. The CDR3 covers 15 residues. From germline, CDR1 is SNHLY and CDR2 FYNNEI. This CDR3 reads CASSYSGQGNYGYTF. In nucleotides, the CDR3 is TGTGCCAGCAGTTACTCGGGACAGGGTAACTATGGCTACACCTTC.

For this clonotype: A much larger clone is a single base away; this may be a read error. This chain joins TRBV20-1 and TRBJ1-5; tentative D call: TRBD1 (5 bases). Looked up from germline, CDR1 is DFQATT and CDR2 is SNEGSKA (reference sequence). The CDR3 has 13 amino acids. V lost 5 bases and J lost 4, with 12 bases in between. The CDR3 region is CSARYQGNQPQHF. The CDR3 nucleotides read TGCAGTGCTCGTTACCAGGGAAATCAGCCCCAGCATTTT.

This clonotype was detected a few times. J is TRBJ2-5 and V is TRBV5-1, with TRBD2 matching over 9 bases. CDR1 is SGHRS, CDR2 YFSETQ, per germline. Germline trimming cut 4 bases from V and 5 bases from J; bases unmatched to any gene: 12. The CDR3 contains 16 residues. CDR3 protein: CASSPTPAGGHETQYF. For the CDR3, the DNA is TGCGCCAGCAGCCCGACCCCGGCGGGAGGGCACGAGACCCAGTACTTC.

The chain couples TRBV7-9 to TRBJ2-7; perhaps D is TRBD1 or TRBD2 (8 bases each). Between the trimmed V and J ends, which lost 5 bases and 6 bases, there was a span of 17 bases. Germline V lookup: CDR1 SEHNR, CDR2 FQNEAQ (reference sequence). The CDR3 is 14 residues long. The CDR3 region is CASSPLSGTGEQYF. In DNA, the CDR3 is TGTGCCAGCAGCCCCCTTAGCGGGACAGGCGAGCAGTACTTC.

In its sample, this clonotype was seen once. The V gene is TRBV24-1, the J gene TRBJ1-2; D might be TRBD1 (5 bases). The CDR3 extends over 14 amino acids. Germline V gene data show CDR1 as KGHDR and CDR2 as SFDVKD. V lost 4 bases and J 3 bases, leaving 11 bases between the germline ends. The DNA for the CDR3 is TGTGCCACCAGTGACGTCACAGGACACTATGGCTACACCTTC. Its translation: CATSDVTGHYGYTF.

At least ten counts were recorded for this clonotype. The chain couples TRBV29-1 to TRBJ2-7, with D maybe TRBD1 (6 bases). V was shortened by 7 bases and J by 5 bases, with 21 bases between the two germline ends. Germline values: CDR1 SQVTM, CDR2 ANQGSEA. CDR3 length equals 14 residues. Here the CDR3 DNA reads TGCAGCGCTGTCCGTCAGGGGAGTAGGGACGAGCAGTACTTC. Its translation is CSAVRQGSRDEQYF.

There are a few counts of this clonotype. The chain carries TRBV20-1 and TRBJ2-5; TRBD2 matches 12 bases. Germline CDR1 is DFQATT and CDR2 is SNEGSKA (reference sequence). The junction had 2 bases not matched to a gene; V was cut back by 1 base and J by 2 bases. The CDR3 runs to 15 residues. CDR3 nucleotides: TGCAGTGCTAGAGGGACTAGCGGGATACAAGAGACCCAGTACTTC. The encoded protein is CSARGTSGIQETQYF.